A selection of T cell receptor beta chains follows, all from one sample in a study of blood T cell repertoires in COVID-19. Profiling relied on immunoSEQ multiplex PCR, and the TCRdb table lists in-frame clones only, not all of them. The sample records roughly 70,000 clones, under 90% being singletons. Sample: peripheral blood. The receptor set was obtained from a man aged 50-59 years with active COVID-19. CDR3s leave out the opening cysteine and the closing phenylalanine or tryptophan. D genes are given only for firm matches.

d_call,j_call,cdr3_length,v_call,cdr3_aa
.,TRBJ2-7,14,TRBV12-2,ASRLGGSGNSYEQY
.,TRBJ1-1,13,TRBV6-5,ASNPLARRNTEAF
.,TRBJ2-1,18,TRBV21-1,ASSKASGDRGLGSYNEQF
.,TRBJ1-5,12,TRBV6-2/TRBV6-3,ASSRSGSNQPQH
TRBD1,TRBJ1-4,13,TRBV7-8,ASSFNRGRGEKLF
.,TRBJ1-2,11,TRBV7-2,ASSLVSRYGYT
TRBD1,TRBJ2-1,14,TRBV5-8,ASSKRQGAMYNEQF
.,TRBJ2-2,12,TRBV5-4,ASSYLTNTGELF
.,TRBJ1-1,11,TRBV12-3/TRBV12-4,ASSPRVDTEAF
.,TRBJ2-5,14,TRBV6-5,ASSYASRGTAETQY
TRBD2,TRBJ2-2,12,TRBV27,ASSLREGTGELF
TRBD2,TRBJ2-5,12,TRBV6-5,ASSYLSGGETQY
.,TRBJ2-6,13,TRBV7-2,ASSLDSSGANVLT
TRBD2,TRBJ2-6,13,TRBV24-1,ATSPGGSGANVLT
.,TRBJ2-5,11,TRBV6-5,ASTRSAQETQY
TRBD2,TRBJ2-3,12,TRBV2,ASMVSSGSNTQY
TRBD2,TRBJ2-7,13,TRBV4-2,ASSQASGGANEQY
TRBD2,TRBJ2-7,13,TRBV6-2/TRBV6-3,ASSSSGGGSYEQY
.,TRBJ2-5,11,TRBV10-1,ASSESTEETQY
TRBD2,TRBJ2-3,14,TRBV10-2,ASRPLAGVSSDTQY
.,TRBJ2-5,10,TRBV27,ASSLSSGTQY
.,TRBJ2-1,12,TRBV7-9,ASSHLGRYNEQF
.,TRBJ1-5,12,TRBV7-8,ASSSGGGREPQH
TRBD2,TRBJ2-1,14,TRBV6-4,ASSDNGAGGPNEQF
.,TRBJ2-6,13,TRBV27,AAGQGSPGANVLT
TRBD2,TRBJ2-2,15,TRBV5-1,ASSLDGLAENTGELF
.,TRBJ1-1,11,TRBV12-5,ASGQGRGTEAF
TRBD1,TRBJ2-7,10,TRBV28,ASTRQGYEQY
TRBD2,TRBJ2-2,15,TRBV19,ASSRALAGPYTGELF
.,TRBJ2-7,11,TRBV19,ASSIAQGYEQY
.,TRBJ2-2,12,TRBV24-1,AAATQGYTGELF
.,TRBJ1-6,14,TRBV2,ASSGRGPTRNSPLH
TRBD2,TRBJ2-5,14,TRBV3-1/TRBV3-2,ASSQRSGTRRGTQY
TRBD1,TRBJ1-2,12,TRBV28,ASRGQGVNYGYT
TRBD2,TRBJ2-3,13,TRBV7-2,ASSPRAGGADTQY
.,TRBJ2-7,13,TRBV5-1,ASSWGGTGSYEQY
TRBD1,TRBJ1-1,12,TRBV25-1,ASSDRTGNPEAF
TRBD2,TRBJ2-7,15,TRBV7-2,ASSPGTSGRGLGEQY
.,TRBJ2-3,13,TRBV5-1,ASSLSREAADTQY
TRBD2,TRBJ2-1,15,TRBV3-1/TRBV3-2,ASSPWGLAGGGYEQF
.,TRBJ2-5,12,TRBV6-5,ASSRLTGQETQY
.,TRBJ2-4,12,TRBV24-1,ATSPRQGVGIQY
TRBD2,TRBJ2-1,13,TRBV14,ASSRGLAGGYEQF
TRBD2,TRBJ2-3,14,TRBV11-3,ASIKGEGLGTDTQY
.,TRBJ2-3,12,TRBV19,ASSITGGTDTQY
TRBD2,TRBJ2-5,14,TRBV7-2,ASSMGLAGGQETQY
.,TRBJ1-2,11,TRBV7-2,ASSLDLDSHWD
TRBD1,TRBJ2-2,17,TRBV24-1,ATSDGTGRGWGYTGELF
.,TRBJ2-3,14,TRBV5-4,ASSLTRIRGTDTQY
TRBD1,TRBJ1-6,9,TRBV6-2/TRBV6-3,ASSATGDLH